These 17 T cell receptor beta chains were sequenced from one sample in a study of Graves' ophthalmopathy and Graves' hyperthyroidism. The study amplified TCR beta CDR3 regions using RNA transcripts. Second-round multiplex PCR came after a first-round RT-PCR that employed HTBI primers. TCRdb ran MiXCR on the multiplex PCR reads and lists one entry per CDR3 protein. Here the sample spans a few hundred thousand distinct CDR3 sequences, 15% to 19% being singletons. The sequenced material came from peripheral blood. The origin of the receptors is a woman aged 18-35 years with stable Graves' hyperthyroidism.

This clonotype was recorded many times. The V gene is TRBV11-1, the J gene TRBJ2-2; D gene uncertain. The V end was cut by 0 bases, the J end by 0 bases, with 11 bases between. CDR1 and CDR2 (germline): SGHAT, FQDESV (reference sequence). The CDR3 has 17 residues. CDR3 protein: CASSLAAEFANTGELFF. The CDR3 DNA is TGTGCCAGCAGCTTAGCTGCGGAGTTCGCGAACACCGGGGAGCTGTTTTTT. Combining the CDR3 with reference TRBV11-1 and TRBJ2-2 gives the whole variable domain EAEVAQSPRYKITEKSQAVAFWCDPISGHATLYWYRQILGQGPELLVQFQDESVVDDSQLPKDRFSAERLKGVDSTLKIQPAELGDSAMYLCASSLAAEFANTGELFFGEGSRLTVL.

In its sample, this clonotype was seen many times. The rearrangement links TRBV7-2 to TRBJ1-2; D gene uncertain. The V and J ends lost 5 bases and 6 bases respectively, with 13 bases between them. Germline CDR1 reads SGHTA; CDR2 reads FQGNSA. This CDR3 region has 13 residues. The CDR3 reads CASSPVVLDGYTF. DNA for the CDR3: TGTGCCAGCAGCCCGGTAGTTCTGGATGGCTACACCTTC.

This clonotype was counted between two and nine times. The chain has TRBV19 and TRBJ1-5; 7 nucleotides agree with TRBD1. Germline CDR1 and CDR2: LNHDA and SQIVND (reference sequence). CDR3 length: 15 residues. Trimming at V came to 7 bases and at J to 5 bases, leaving 11 bases not matched to a gene. CDR3 sequence: CASNQGTAQDQPQHF. In nucleotides, the CDR3 is TGTGCCAGTAACCAGGGGACAGCGCAGGATCAGCCCCAGCATTTT.

This clonotype was counted at least ten times. V usage is TRBV27 and J usage is TRBJ2-4; D is possibly TRBD1 (6 bases). This CDR3 has 11 amino acids. The V gene's germline CDR1 is MNHEY and CDR2 SMNVEV (reference sequence). Trimming shortened V by 11 bases and J by 5 bases, and 10 bases separated the two germline ends. The CDR3 spells CAEKGENIQYF. The CDR3 region has the DNA TGTGCCGAAAAGGGGGAAAACATTCAGTACTTC.

In regard to this clonotype: The missing conserved phenylalanine or tryptophan at the end of this CDR3 makes a read error likely. V is TRBV12-3 or TRBV12-4 and J is TRBJ1-5, with D tentatively TRBD1 (5 bases). The ends were cut back, 6 bases at V and 7 bases at J, with 16 bases in the middle. The CDR3 length is 14 residues. Written as DNA, the CDR3 is TGTGCCAGCAGCGTCAGGGTGATGGGGCAGCCCCAGCATGTT. Residues: CASSVRVMGQPQHV.

This clonotype was seen repeatedly, ten times or more. The chain uses TRBV6-5 and TRBJ2-7; 7 bases map to TRBD1. V shed 4 bases and J 2 bases; nucleotides not matched to a gene: 8. Germline V gene sequence: CDR1 MNHEY, CDR2 SVGAGI. The CDR3 runs to 15 residues. The CDR3 DNA follows: TGTGCCAGCAGTTCCAGGACAGGTTCGCCCTACGAGCAGTACTTC. It translates to CASSSRTGSPYEQYF.

This clonotype was seen more than once but under ten times. The chain has TRBV20-1 and TRBJ1-5, with 7 bases fitting TRBD1. The germline V gene encodes CDR1 DFQATT and CDR2 SNEGSKA (reference sequence). V lost 3 bases to trimming and J lost 4 bases; unmatched junction nucleotides: 9. CDR3 length equals 15 residues. CDR3 nucleotide sequence: TGCAGTGCTAGCGAACTCCGGGACAGAAATCAGCCCCAGCATTTT. This gives the protein CSASELRDRNQPQHF.

This clonotype was seen many times. V is TRBV2 and J is TRBJ1-1; D ambiguous. Germline CDR1 and CDR2: SNHLY and FYNNEI. V lost 6 bases and J lost 8, with 10 bases in between. The length of the CDR3 is 11 residues. The CDR3 DNA reads TGTGCCAGCAGACAACCTCTAGAAGCTTTCTTT. Protein sequence: CASRQPLEAFF.

The chain couples TRBV29-1 to TRBJ2-2; 10 nucleotides match TRBD1. Germline V gives CDR1 SQVTM, CDR2 ANQGSEA. The CDR3 spans 16 residues. V lost 6 bases, J lost 1 base, and 8 bases stayed unmatched. CDR3 protein: CSVAAGTGVNTGELFF. The CDR3 DNA sequence: TGCAGCGTCGCGGCCGGGACAGGGGTGAACACCGGGGAGCTGTTTTTT.

The chain has TRBV5-6 and TRBJ2-2; 9 nucleotides line up with TRBD1. The V and J ends lost 4 bases and 5 bases, in that order; junction bases with no gene match: 12. In germline, CDR1 is SGHDT, CDR2 YYEEEE. The CDR3 is made up of 17 amino acids. For the CDR3, the DNA is TGTGCCAGCAGCCCGCAACGGGACAGGGCGAGGACCGGGGAGCTGTTTTTT. Its translation is CASSPQRDRARTGELFF.

This clonotype came up a few times. The V gene is TRBV9, the J gene TRBJ1-2, with 7 bases lining up with TRBD1. The CDR3 is 16 amino acids. V lost 3 bases and J lost 0; bases outside the gene matches: 8. The germline V gene encodes CDR1 SGDLS and CDR2 YYNGEE. Written as DNA, the CDR3 is TGTGCCAGCAGCGCAAGGACAGGAGTTACTAACTATGGCTACACCTTC. This sequence encodes CASSARTGVTNYGYTF.

This clonotype came up many times. For the CDR3, the DNA is TGCAGTGCTAGAGATGCCCTTAGACAGGCCAGCAATCAGCCCCAGCATTTT. Protein sequence: CSARDALRQASNQPQHF. The rearrangement joins TRBV20-1 to TRBJ1-5; tentative D call: TRBD1 (6 bases). The CDR3 consists of 17 residues. Between the trimmed V and J ends, which lost 0 bases and 1 base, there was a span of 16 bases. Germline lookup yields CDR1 DFQATT and CDR2 SNEGSKA (reference sequence).

The sample holds a few counts of this clonotype. The gene calls are TRBV5-1 and TRBJ2-7; TRBD1 aligns across 9 bases. Germline trimming cut 4 bases from V and 1 base from J; bases unmatched to any gene: 6. Germline V lookup: CDR1 SGHRS, CDR2 YFSETQ. There are 15 residues in the CDR3. This CDR3 reads CASSGWTGASYEQYF. The CDR3 DNA follows: TGCGCCAGCAGCGGATGGACAGGGGCTTCCTACGAGCAGTACTTC. Full variable domain (outside the CDR3, taken from reference TRBV5-1 and TRBJ2-7): KAGVTQTPRYLIKTRGQQVTLSCSPISGHRSVSWYQQTPGQGLQFLFEYFSETQRNKGNFPGRFSGRQFSNSRSEMNVSTLELGDSALYLCASSGWTGASYEQYFGPGTRLTVT.

V and J are TRBV3-1 and TRBJ2-5; D possibly corresponds to TRBD1 (5 bases). This CDR3 contains 12 residues. Between the trimmed V and J ends, which lost 5 bases and 5 bases, there was a span of 9 bases. CDR1 is LGHDT and CDR2 is YNNKEL in the germline V gene (reference sequence). The chain's CDR3 is CASSTYRETQYF. The CDR3 DNA follows: TGTGCCAGCAGCACCTACAGGGAGACCCAGTACTTC.

This clonotype was found a few times. J is TRBJ1-5 and V is TRBV11-1; 12 positions agree with TRBD1. This CDR3 contains 17 residues. Germline V gene lookup returns CDR1 SGHAT and CDR2 FQDESV (reference sequence). After removal of 5 bases from V and 2 bases from J, the junction contained 7 bases not matched to a gene. The CDR3 loop reads CASSRGTGGSGNQPQHF. The CDR3 nucleotides read TGTGCCAGCAGCCGTGGGACAGGGGGCTCAGGCAATCAGCCCCAGCATTTT.

This clonotype was observed at least ten times. The chain employs TRBV12-3 or TRBV12-4 and TRBJ1-5; 9 bases are a match to TRBD1. V lost 6 bases to trimming and J lost 4 bases; unmatched junction nucleotides: 16. The CDR3 has 18 amino acids. The CDR3: CASSIGQGRLLQNQPQHF. As DNA, the CDR3 is TGTGCCAGCAGCATAGGACAGGGGCGACTCTTACAGAATCAGCCCCAGCATTTT.

With respect to this clonotype: The junction and the germline gene differ at one end; a read error may be behind it. The V call is TRBV20-1, the J call TRBJ2-4, with D possibly matching TRBD2 (6 bases). The CDR3 is 14 amino acids. Germline V lookup: CDR1 DFQATT, CDR2 SNEGSKA (reference sequence). The CDR3 loop is CSARREIAKNMQYF. The CDR3 DNA reads TGCAGTGCTAGACGGGAGATAGCCAAAAACATGCAGTACTTC.